This T cell receptor (beta chain) stems from a study of blood T cells in healthy people across ages. This CDR3 is built from 19 residues. Germline assignment: CDR1 SNHLY and CDR2 FYNNEI. Next came a second PCR, run for about 7 to 12 cycles, which used a sample-barcoded 5' primer along with a J-beta primer mix. One entry per CDR3 protein results from TCRdb running MiXCR on the 5' RACE reads. The table shows about 1.8 million distinct CDR3 sequences, with just under 50% occurring only once. Material: blood. V usage is TRBV2 and J usage is TRBJ2-7; 8 bases match TRBD1. The J call may be incorrect, as the DNA end agrees better with TRBJ2-5. This TCR came from a woman aged 35 to 49 in good health. CDR3 residues: CASSDEDFGADRAGETQYF. The CDR3 DNA follows: TGTGCCAGCAGTGATGAAGATTTTGGGGCGGACAGGGCGGGCGAGACCCAGTACTTC.